This T cell receptor beta chain is drawn from a study of response to subunit inactivated influenza vaccine (dated by TCRdb to 2017 to 2018). Study-wide context: To follow how T cells responded to a trivalent subunit inactivated influenza vaccine, the researchers relied on deep quantitative profiling of the T cell receptor repertoire.

From V the trimming removes 3 bases and from J it removes 2 bases, while the gene matches leave 8 bases of the junction unaccounted for. CDR3 length: 16 amino acids, cysteine to phenylalanine. This entry keeps only the CDR3 DNA: 48 bases, framed from base 1. CDR1 and CDR2 (DFQATT, SNEGSKA) derive from the germline V gene (reference sequence). What the work shows at the level of the full study, not this receptor alone: It was suggested by the authors that each seasonal influenza vaccination may recruit only a limited number of new T cells.

Details on this clonotype: What antigen it recognizes has not been identified. The input lacks base qualities; no much larger clone sits a single base away.

Libraries were constructed by RT-PCR. Sequencer: Illumina HiSeq 2500. TCRdb ran its own pipeline on the public reads, namely fastp trimming at Q25 and MiXCR clone calling, and kept in-frame beta chains. Each CDR3 protein gets just one entry, which takes the most common genes and DNA from the rows behind it. The sample table records about 780,000 distinct CDR3 sequences; about 18% of these occur just once. Clones ranked in the top ten supply about 11% of the sample. This clonotype was sampled from a man between 50 and 59 years old who received an inactivated influenza vaccine. Donor details come from another sample of the same person, matched by shared clones. Sample: PBMCs from blood, taken 5 to 6 days after vaccination. The V and J genes are TRBV20-1 and TRBJ1-5; TRBD1 matches 9 bases in the middle. The CDR3 has the sequence CSASGTGWMGNQPQHF. The bases are TGCAGTGCTAGCGGGACAGGGTGGATGGGCAATCAGCCCCAGCATTTT.